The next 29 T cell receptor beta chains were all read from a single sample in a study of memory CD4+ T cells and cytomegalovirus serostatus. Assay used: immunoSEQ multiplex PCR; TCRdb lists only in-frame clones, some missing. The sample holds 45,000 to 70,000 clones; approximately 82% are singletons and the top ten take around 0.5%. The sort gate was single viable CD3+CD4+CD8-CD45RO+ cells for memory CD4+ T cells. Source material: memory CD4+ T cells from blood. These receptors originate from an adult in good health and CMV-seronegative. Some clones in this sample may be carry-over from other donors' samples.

Here the CDR3 reads CASSFSGNNQPQHF. CDR3 nucleotide sequence: TGTGCCAGCAGCTTTTCCGGTAATAATCAGCCCCAGCATTTT. J is TRBJ1-5 and V is TRBV5-6; D not resolved. The ends were cut back, 2 bases at V and 4 bases at J, with 10 bases in the middle. The CDR3 runs 14 residues. From germline, CDR1 is SGHDT and CDR2 YYEEEE. Full variable domain (remainder filled in from reference TRBV5-6 and TRBJ1-5): DAGVTQSPTHLIKTRGQQVTLRCSPKSGHDTVSWYQQALGQGPQFIFQYYEEEERQRGNFPDRFSGHQFPNYSSELNVNALLLGDSALYLCASSFSGNNQPQHFGDGTRLSIL.

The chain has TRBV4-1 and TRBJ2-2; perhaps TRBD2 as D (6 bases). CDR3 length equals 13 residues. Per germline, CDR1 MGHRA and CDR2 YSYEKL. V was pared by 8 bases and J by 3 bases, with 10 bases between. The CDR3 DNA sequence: TGCGCCAGCCAGAGCGGGTACACCGGGGAGCTGTTTTTT. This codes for CASQSGYTGELFF.

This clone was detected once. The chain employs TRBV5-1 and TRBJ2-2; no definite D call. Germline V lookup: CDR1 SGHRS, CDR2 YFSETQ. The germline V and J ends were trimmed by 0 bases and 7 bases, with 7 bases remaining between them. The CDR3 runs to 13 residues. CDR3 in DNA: TGCGCCAGCAGCTTGGAGTGGAGCGGGGAGCTGTTTTTT. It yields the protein CASSLEWSGELFF.

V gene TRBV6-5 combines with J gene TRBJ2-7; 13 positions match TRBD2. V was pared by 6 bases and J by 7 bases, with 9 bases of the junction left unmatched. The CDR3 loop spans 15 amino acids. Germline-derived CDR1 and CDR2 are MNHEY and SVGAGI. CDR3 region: CASSLRTSGRGEQYF. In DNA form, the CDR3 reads TGTGCCAGCAGCTTACGTACTAGCGGGAGGGGTGAGCAGTACTTC.

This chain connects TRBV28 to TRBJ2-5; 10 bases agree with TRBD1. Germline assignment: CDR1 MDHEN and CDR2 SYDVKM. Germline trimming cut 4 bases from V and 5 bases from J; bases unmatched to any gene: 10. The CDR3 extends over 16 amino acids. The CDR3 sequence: CASSSGGTGVRETQYF. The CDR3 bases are TGTGCCAGCAGTTCGGGTGGGACAGGGGTAAGGGAGACCCAGTACTTC.

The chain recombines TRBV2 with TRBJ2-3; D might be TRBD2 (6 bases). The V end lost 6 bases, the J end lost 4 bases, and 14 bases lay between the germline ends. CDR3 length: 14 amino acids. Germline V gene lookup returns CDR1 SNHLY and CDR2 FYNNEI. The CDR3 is CASSSGSGADTQYF. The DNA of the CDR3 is TGTGCCAGCAGCAGCGGGTCTGGGGCAGATACGCAGTATTTT. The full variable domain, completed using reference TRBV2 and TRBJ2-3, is EPEVTQTPSHQVTQMGQEVILRCVPISNHLYFYWYRQILGQKVEFLVSFYNNEISEKSEIFDDQFSVERPDGSNFTLKIRSTKLEDSAMYFCASSSGSGADTQYFGPGTRLTVL.

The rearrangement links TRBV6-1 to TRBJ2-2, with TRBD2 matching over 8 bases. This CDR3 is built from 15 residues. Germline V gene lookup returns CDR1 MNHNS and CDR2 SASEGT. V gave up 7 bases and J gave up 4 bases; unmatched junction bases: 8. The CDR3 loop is CASIDSGRATGELFF. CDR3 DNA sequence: TGTGCCAGCATCGACTCCGGGAGGGCCACCGGGGAGCTGTTTTTT.

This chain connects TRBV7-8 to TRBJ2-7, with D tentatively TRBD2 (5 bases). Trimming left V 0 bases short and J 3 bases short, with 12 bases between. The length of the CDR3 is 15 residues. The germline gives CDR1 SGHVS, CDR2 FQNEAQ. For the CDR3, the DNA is TGTGCCAGCAGCTTAGCGCAAAGCGGAAGCTACGAGCAGTACTTC. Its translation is CASSLAQSGSYEQYF.

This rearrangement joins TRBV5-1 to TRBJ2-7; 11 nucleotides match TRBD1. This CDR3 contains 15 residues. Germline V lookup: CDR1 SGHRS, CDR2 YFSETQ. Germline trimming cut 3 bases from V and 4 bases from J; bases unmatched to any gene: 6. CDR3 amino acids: CASSSGTGGGYEQYF. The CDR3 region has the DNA TGCGCCAGCAGCTCAGGGACAGGGGGAGGGTACGAGCAGTACTTC.

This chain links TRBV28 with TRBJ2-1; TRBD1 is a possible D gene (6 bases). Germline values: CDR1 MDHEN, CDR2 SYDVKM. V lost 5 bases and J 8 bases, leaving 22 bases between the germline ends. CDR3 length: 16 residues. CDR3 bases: TGTGCCAGCAGTATGACAGGTGGTGTGCTGGGTCATGAGCAGTTCTTC. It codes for CASSMTGGVLGHEQFF.

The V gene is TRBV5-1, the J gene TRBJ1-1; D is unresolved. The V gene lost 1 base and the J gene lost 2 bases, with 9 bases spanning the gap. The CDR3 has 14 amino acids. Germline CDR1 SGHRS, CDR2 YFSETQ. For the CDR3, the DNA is TGCGCCAGCAGCTTGTCCGGCGGAAACACTGAAGCTTTCTTT. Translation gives CASSLSGGNTEAFF.

The CDR3 coding sequence is TGTGCCAGCAGCCGCTGGGGAGCGGGAGGAAGCACCGGGGAGCTGTTTTTT. This codes for CASSRWGAGGSTGELFF. V is TRBV11-2 and J is TRBJ2-2; the match to TRBD2 covers 9 bases. Germline V gene lookup returns CDR1 SGHAT and CDR2 FQNNGV. V dropped 5 bases and J dropped 4; count of bases not matched to a gene: 11. CDR3 length equals 17 residues.

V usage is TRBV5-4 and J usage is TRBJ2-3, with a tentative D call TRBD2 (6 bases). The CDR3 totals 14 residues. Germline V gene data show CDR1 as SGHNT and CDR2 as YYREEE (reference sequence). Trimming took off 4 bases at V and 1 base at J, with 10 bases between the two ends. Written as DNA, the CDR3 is TGTGCCAGCAGCCCCCGGAGGGGCACAGATACGCAGTATTTT. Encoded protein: CASSPRRGTDTQYF.

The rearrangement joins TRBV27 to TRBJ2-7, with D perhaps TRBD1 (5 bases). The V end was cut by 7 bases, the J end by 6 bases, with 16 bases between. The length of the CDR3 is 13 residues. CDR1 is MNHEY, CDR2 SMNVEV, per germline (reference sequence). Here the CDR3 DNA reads TGTGCCAGCACCCGGCGTGGTGGGGCCGAGCAGTACTTC. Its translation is CASTRRGGAEQYF.

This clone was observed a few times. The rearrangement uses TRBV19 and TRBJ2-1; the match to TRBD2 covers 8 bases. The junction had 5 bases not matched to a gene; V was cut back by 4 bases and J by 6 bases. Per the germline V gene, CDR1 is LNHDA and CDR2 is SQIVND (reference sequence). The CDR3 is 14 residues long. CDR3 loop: CASSNGLASNEQFF. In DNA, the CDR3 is TGTGCCAGTAGTAATGGACTAGCTTCCAATGAGCAGTTCTTC.

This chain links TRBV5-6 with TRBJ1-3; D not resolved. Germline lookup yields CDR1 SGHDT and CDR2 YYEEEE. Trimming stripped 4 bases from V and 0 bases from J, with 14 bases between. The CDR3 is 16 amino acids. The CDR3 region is CASSPRRAHSGNTIYF. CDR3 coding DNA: TGTGCCAGCAGCCCTAGGCGGGCACACTCTGGAAACACCATATATTTT.

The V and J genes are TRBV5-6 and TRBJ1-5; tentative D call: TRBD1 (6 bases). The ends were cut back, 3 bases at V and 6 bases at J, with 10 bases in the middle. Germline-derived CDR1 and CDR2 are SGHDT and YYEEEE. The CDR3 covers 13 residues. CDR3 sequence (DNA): TGTGCCAGCAGCTCCGAGACAGGTCAGCCCCAGCATTTT. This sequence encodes CASSSETGQPQHF.

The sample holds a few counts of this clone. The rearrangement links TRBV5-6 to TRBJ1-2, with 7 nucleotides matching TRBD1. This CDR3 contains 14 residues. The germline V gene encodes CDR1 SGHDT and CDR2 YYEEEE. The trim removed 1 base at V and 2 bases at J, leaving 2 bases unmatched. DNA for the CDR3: TGTGCCAGCAGCTTGTGGACAGGAAACTATGGCTACACCTTC. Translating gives CASSLWTGNYGYTF.

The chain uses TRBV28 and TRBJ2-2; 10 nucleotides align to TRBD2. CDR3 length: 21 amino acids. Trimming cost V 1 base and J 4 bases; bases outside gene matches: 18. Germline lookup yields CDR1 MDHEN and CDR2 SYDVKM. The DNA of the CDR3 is TGTGCCAGCAGTTTATTCTCCGCGGGACTAGCGCCCGCCGGACGCACCGGGGAGCTGTTTTTT. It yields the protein CASSLFSAGLAPAGRTGELFF.

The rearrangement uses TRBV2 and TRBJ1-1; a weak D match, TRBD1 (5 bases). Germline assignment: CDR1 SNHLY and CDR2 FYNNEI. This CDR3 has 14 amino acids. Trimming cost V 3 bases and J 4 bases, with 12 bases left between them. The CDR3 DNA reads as TGTGCCAGCAGTGATTTAGGGGAAGGCACTGAAGCTTTCTTT. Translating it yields CASSDLGEGTEAFF. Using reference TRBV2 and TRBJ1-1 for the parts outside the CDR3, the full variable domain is EPEVTQTPSHQVTQMGQEVILRCVPISNHLYFYWYRQILGQKVEFLVSFYNNEISEKSEIFDDQFSVERPDGSNFTLKIRSTKLEDSAMYFCASSDLGEGTEAFFGQGTRLTVV.

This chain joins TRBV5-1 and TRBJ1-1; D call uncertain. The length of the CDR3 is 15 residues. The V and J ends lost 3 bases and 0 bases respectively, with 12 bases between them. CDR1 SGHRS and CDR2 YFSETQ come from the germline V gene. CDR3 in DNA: TGCGCCAGCAGCTCGAGTGGAGTAATGAACACTGAAGCTTTCTTT. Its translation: CASSSSGVMNTEAFF.

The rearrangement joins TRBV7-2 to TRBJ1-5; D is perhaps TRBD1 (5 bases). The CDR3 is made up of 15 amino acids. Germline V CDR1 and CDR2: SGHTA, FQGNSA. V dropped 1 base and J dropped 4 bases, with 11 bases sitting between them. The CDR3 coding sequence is TGTGCCAGCAGCTTAGTGGCAGGGCAGAATCAGCCCCAGCATTTT. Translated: CASSLVAGQNQPQHF.

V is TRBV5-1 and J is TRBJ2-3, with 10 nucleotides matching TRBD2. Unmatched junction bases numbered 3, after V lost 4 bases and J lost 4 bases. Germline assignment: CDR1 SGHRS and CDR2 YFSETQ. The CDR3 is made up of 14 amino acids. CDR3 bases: TGCGCCAGCAGCATCGGGACTAGCGCAGATACGCAGTATTTT. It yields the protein CASSIGTSADTQYF.

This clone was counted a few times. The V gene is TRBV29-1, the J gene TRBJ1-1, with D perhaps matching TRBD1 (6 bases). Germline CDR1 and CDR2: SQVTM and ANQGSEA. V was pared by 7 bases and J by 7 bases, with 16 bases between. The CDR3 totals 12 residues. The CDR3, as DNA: TGCAGCGCCAACAGGGCCACCAGTGAAGCTTTCTTT. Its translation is CSANRATSEAFF.

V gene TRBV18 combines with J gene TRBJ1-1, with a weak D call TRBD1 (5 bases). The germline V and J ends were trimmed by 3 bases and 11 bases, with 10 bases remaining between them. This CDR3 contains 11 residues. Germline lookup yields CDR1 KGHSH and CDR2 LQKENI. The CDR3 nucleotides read TGTGCCAGCTCACCGGGGGGAATGGCTTTCTTT. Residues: CASSPGGMAFF.

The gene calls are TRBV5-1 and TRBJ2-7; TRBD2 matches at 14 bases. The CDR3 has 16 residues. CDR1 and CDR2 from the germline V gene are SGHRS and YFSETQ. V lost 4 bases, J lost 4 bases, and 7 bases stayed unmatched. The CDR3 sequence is CASSAGLAGAAYEQYF. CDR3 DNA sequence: TGCGCCAGCAGCGCGGGACTAGCGGGAGCAGCGTACGAGCAGTACTTC. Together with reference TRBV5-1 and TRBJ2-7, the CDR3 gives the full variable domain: KAGVTQTPRYLIKTRGQQVTLSCSPISGHRSVSWYQQTPGQGLQFLFEYFSETQRNKGNFPGRFSGRQFSNSRSEMNVSTLELGDSALYLCASSAGLAGAAYEQYFGPGTRLTVT.

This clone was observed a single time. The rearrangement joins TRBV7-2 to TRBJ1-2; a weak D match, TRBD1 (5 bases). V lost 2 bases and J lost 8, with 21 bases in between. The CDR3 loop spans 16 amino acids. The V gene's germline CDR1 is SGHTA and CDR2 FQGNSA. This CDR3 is CASSLTGSQGIGGYTF. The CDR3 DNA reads TGTGCCAGCAGCTTAACGGGGAGTCAGGGTATAGGAGGCTACACCTTC.

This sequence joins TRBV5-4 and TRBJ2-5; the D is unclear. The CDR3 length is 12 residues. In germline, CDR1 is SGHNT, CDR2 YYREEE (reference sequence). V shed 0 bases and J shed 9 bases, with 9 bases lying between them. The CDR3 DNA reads TGTGCCAGCAGCTTGGAGGGTGGGGCCCAGTACTTC. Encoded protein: CASSLEGGAQYF.

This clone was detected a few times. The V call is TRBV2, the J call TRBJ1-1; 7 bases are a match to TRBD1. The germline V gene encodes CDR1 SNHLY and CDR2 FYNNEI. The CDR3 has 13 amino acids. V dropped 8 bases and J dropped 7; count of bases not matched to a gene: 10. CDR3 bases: TGTGCCAGCCTTATATCACGACAGGGTGAAGCTTTCTTT. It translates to CASLISRQGEAFF.